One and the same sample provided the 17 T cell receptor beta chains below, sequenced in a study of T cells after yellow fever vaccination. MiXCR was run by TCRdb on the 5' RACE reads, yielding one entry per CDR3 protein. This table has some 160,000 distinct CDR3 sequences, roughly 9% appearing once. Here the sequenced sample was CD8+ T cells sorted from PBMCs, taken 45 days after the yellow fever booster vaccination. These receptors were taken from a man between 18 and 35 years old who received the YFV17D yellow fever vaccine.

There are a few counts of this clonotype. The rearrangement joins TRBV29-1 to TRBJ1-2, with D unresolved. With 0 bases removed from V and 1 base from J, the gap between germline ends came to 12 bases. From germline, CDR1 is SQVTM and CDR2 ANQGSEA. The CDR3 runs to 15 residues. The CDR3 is CSVEDAAGSNYGYTF. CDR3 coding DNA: TGCAGCGTTGAAGATGCTGCCGGGAGTAACTATGGCTACACCTTC.

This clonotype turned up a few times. For the CDR3, the DNA is TGTGCCAGCAGCCCGCATTATTCCGGGACTTTAAATGAGCAGTTCTTC. It translates to CASSPHYSGTLNEQFF. The genes are TRBV7-8 and TRBJ2-1; TRBD2 is a possible D gene (6 bases). The ends were cut back, 5 bases at V and 7 bases at J, with 21 bases in the middle. This CDR3 spans 16 amino acids. The germline V gene encodes CDR1 SGHVS and CDR2 FQNEAQ.

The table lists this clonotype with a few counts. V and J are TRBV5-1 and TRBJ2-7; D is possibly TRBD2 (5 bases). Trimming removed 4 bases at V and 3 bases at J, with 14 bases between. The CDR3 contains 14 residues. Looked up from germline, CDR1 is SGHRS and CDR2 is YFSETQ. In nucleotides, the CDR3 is TGCGCCAGCAGCCGGACCCCTGAGGGCTACGAGCAGTACGTC. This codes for CASSRTPEGYEQYV.

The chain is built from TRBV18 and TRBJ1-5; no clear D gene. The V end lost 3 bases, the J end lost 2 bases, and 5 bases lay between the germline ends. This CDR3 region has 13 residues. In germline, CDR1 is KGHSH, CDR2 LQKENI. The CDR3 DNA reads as TGTGCCAGCTCACCTTGGGGCAATCAGCCCCAGCATTTT. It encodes CASSPWGNQPQHF.

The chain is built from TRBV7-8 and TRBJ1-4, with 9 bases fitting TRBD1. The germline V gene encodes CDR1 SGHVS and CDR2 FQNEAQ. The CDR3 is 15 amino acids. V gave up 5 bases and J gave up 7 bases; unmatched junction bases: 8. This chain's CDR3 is CASSRTGGRGEKLFF. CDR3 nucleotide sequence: TGTGCCAGCAGCCGCACAGGGGGCCGAGGTGAAAAACTGTTTTTT.

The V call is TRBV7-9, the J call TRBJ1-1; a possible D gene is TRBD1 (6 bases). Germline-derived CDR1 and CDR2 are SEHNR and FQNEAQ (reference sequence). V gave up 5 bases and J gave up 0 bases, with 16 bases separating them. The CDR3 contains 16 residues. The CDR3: CASSGDISNMNTEAFF. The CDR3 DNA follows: TGTGCCAGCAGCGGGGACATTTCTAACATGAACACTGAAGCTTTCTTT. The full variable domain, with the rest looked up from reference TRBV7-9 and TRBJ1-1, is DTGVSQNPRHKITKRGQNVTFRCDPISEHNRLYWYRQTLGQGPEFLTYFQNEAQLEKSRLLSDRFSAERPKGSFSTLEIQRTEQGDSAMYLCASSGDISNMNTEAFFGQGTRLTVV.

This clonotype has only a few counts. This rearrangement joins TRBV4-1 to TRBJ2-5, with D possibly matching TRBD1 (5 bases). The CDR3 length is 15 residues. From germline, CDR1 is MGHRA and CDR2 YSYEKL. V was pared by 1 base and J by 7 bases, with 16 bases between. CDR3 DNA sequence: TGCGCCAGCAGCCAAGTTTCGCAGGGCACAGGGACCCAGTACTTC. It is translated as CASSQVSQGTGTQYF.

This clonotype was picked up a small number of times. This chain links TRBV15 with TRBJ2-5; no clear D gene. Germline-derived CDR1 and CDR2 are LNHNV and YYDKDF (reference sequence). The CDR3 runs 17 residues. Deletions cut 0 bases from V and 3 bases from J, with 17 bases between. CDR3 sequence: CATSRDVRASVKETQYF. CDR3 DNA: TGTGCCACCAGCAGAGATGTTCGGGCGAGCGTGAAAGAGACCCAGTACTTC.

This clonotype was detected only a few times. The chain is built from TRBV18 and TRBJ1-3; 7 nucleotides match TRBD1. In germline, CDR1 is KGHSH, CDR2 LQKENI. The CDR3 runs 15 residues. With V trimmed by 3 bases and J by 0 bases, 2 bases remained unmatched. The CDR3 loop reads CASSPGQFSGNTIYF. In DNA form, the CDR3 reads TGTGCCAGCTCACCGGGACAGTTCTCTGGAAACACCATATATTTT.

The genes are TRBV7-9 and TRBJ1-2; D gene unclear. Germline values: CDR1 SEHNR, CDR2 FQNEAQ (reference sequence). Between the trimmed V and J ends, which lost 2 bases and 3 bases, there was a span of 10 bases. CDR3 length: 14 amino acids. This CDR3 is CASSLSGSHYGYTF. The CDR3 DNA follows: TGTGCCAGCAGCTTATCGGGGTCACACTATGGCTACACCTTC.

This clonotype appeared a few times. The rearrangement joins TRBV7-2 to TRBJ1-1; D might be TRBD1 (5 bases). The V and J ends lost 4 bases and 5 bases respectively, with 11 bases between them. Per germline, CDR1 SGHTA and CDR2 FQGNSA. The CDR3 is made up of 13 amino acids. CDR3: CASSSYGGTEAFF. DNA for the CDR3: TGTGCCAGCAGCTCATATGGGGGAACTGAAGCTTTCTTT.

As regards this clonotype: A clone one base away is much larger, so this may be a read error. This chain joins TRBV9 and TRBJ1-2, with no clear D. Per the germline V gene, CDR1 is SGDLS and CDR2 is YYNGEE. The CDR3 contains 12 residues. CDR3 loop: CAGSVGGSGYTF. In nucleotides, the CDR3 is TGTGCCGGCAGCGTAGGTGGTTCGGGCTACACCTTC.

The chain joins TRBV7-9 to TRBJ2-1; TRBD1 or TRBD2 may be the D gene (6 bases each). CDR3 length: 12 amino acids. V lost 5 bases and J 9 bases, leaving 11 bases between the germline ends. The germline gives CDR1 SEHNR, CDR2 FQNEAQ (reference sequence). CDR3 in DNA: TGTGCCAGCAGCACCGGGGGCACTGAGCAGTTCTTC. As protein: CASSTGGTEQFF. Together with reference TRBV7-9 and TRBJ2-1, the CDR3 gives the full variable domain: DTGVSQNPRHKITKRGQNVTFRCDPISEHNRLYWYRQTLGQGPEFLTYFQNEAQLEKSRLLSDRFSAERPKGSFSTLEIQRTEQGDSAMYLCASSTGGTEQFFGPGTRLTVL.

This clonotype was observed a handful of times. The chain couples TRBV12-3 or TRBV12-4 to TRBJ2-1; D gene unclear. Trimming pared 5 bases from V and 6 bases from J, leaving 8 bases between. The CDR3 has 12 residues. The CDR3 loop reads CASSPDANEQFF. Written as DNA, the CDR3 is TGTGCCAGCAGTCCGGACGCCAATGAGCAGTTCTTC.

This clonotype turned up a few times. CDR3 in amino acids: CASSESRLNYEQYF. DNA of the CDR3: TGCGCCAGCAGTGAGTCGAGACTTAACTACGAGCAGTACTTC. V gene TRBV10-2 combines with J gene TRBJ2-7; D is ambiguous. Germline-derived CDR1 and CDR2 are WSHSY and SAAADI. The CDR3 has 14 amino acids. Trimming took 0 bases from V and 3 from J, leaving 9 bases between them.

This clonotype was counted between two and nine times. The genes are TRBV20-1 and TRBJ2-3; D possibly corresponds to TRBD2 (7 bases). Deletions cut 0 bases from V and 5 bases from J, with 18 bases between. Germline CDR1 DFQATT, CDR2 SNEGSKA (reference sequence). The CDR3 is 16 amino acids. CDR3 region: CSARERGQGRLDTQYF. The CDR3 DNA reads TGCAGTGCTAGAGAGCGGGGGCAGGGGCGTTTAGATACGCAGTATTTT.

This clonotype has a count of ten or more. The CDR3: CASSYSVGTEAFF. Written as DNA, the CDR3 is TGTGCCAGCAGTTACTCGGTGGGTACTGAAGCTTTCTTT. The V call is TRBV6-5, the J call TRBJ1-1; D not resolved. The CDR3 has 13 amino acids. CDR1 and CDR2 from the germline V gene are MNHEY and SVGAGI. Trimming took 0 bases from V and 5 from J, leaving 7 bases between them.